The present TCR beta chain was sequenced within a study of blood T cell repertoires in COVID-19. Across the study: PBMCs, B-cell-depleted T cells, or T cells provided the cDNA or gDNA that made up the material.

In the study's own analysis: Researchers report that nucleated cell counts were estimated from reference gene primer amplification. Generated by immunoSEQ multiplex PCR, the TCRdb table keeps only in-frame clones and is missing some. The DNA gave D and trimming, while V, J and clone size come from that table. The repertoire holds under 40,000 clones, over 90% seen once, with around 5.2% in the top ten. V shed 5 bases and J 4 bases; nucleotides not matched to a gene: 11. The CDR3 contains 16 residues. Germline V lookup: CDR1 SEHNR, CDR2 FQNEAQ (reference sequence). The genes are TRBV7-9 and TRBJ2-5; 9 bases map to TRBD1. The sequence derives from a human donor in a cohort sampled during active COVID-19. The source material was peripheral blood. CDR3 in DNA: TGTGCCAGCAGCCAAGCGGACAGGGGATCACGAGAGACCCAGTACTTC. Residues: CASSQADRGSRETQYF. Using reference TRBV7-9 and TRBJ2-5 for the parts outside the CDR3, the full variable domain is DTGVSQNPRHKITKRGQNVTFRCDPISEHNRLYWYRQTLGQGPEFLTYFQNEAQLEKSRLLSDRFSAERPKGSFSTLEIQRTEQGDSAMYLCASSQADRGSRETQYFGPGTRLLVL.